This TCR beta chain derives from a study of response to subunit inactivated influenza vaccine. This clonotype was counted ten times or more. Its antigen is still unknown. Whole-study results and caveats: Seasonal influenza vaccination, on each occasion, was suggested by the authors to recruit few new T cells.

The CDR3 runs 14 residues. V lost 10 bases and J lost 2, with 16 bases in between. In germline, CDR1 is MNHNS, CDR2 SASEGT. From the RT-PCR reads, TCRdb called clonotypes with MiXCR, one entry per CDR3 protein. This repertoire shows around 470,000 distinct CDR3 sequences, 6.5% to 8% found once; its top ten account for under 15%. The clonotype comes from a man aged 50 to 69 who received an inactivated influenza vaccine. The chain has TRBV6-1 and TRBJ2-3, with D perhaps TRBD1 (6 bases). The material was PBMCs from blood, obtained about 23 months after vaccination. CDR3 nucleotides: TGTGCCATCCTCCAGGGGCCATTCACAGATACGCAGTATTTT. This sequence encodes CAILQGPFTDTQYF.